Reported below is one T cell receptor beta chain. Its antigen is not identified. This sample stems from a study of T-cell reconstitution after alpha-beta-depleted transplantation in children. Unique molecular identifiers tagged the TCRbeta library. TCRdb passed the PCR reads through MiXCR, listing each CDR3 protein once. Found here are about a million distinct CDR3 sequences, about 31% of them singletons; the top ten hold roughly 30%. General study findings and limits: Diversity of TCRbeta at day 60 was high in some patients, arising from surviving recipient T cells and thymic progenitors. T-cell numbers and diversity one year post-transplant derived largely from freshly generated T cells. Reportedly, alpha-beta T cells present about two months post-transplant originated from several hundred expanded clones of graft origin.

V was trimmed by 3 bases and J by 5 bases, leaving 19 bases between them. From germline, CDR1 is SGHRS and CDR2 YFSETQ. CDR3 size: 16 residues. The sample was PBMCs, mostly from graft donor cells, taken 360 days after TCRalphabeta/CD19-depleted stem cell transplant. This rearrangement joins TRBV5-1 to TRBJ2-3; D perhaps matches TRBD1 (6 bases). This TCR came from a boy less than two years old who had a stem cell transplant for SCID, so the T cells may come from the graft donor. The DNA of the CDR3 is TGCGCCAGCAGCTCCTGGCGGACAGCACGGGAAGATACGCAGTATTTT. Protein sequence: CASSSWRTAREDTQYF.